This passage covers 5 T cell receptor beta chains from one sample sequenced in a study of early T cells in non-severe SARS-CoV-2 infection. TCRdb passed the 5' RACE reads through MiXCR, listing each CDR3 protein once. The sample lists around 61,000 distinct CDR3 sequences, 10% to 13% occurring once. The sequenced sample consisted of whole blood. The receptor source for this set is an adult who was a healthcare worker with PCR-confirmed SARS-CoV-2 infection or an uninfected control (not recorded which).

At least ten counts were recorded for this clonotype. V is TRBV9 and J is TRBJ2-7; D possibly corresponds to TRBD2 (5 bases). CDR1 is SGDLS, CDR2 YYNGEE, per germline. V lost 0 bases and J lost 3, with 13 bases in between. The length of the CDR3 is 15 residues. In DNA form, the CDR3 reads TGTGCCAGCAGCGTAGGCCTAGCAGGAAACTACGAGCAGTACTTC. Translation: CASSVGLAGNYEQYF. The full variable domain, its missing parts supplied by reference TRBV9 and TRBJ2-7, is DSGVTQTPKHLITATGQRVTLRCSPRSGDLSVYWYQQSLDQGLQFLIQYYNGEERAKGNILERFSAQQFPDLHSELNLSSLELGDSALYFCASSVGLAGNYEQYFGPGTRLTVT.

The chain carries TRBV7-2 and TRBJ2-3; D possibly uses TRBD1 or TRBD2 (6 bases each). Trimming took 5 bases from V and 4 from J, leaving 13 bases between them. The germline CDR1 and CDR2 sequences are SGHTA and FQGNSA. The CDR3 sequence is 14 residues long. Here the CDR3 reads CASSLSGGADTQYF. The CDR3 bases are TGTGCCAGCAGCCTATCCGGGGGCGCAGATACGCAGTATTTT.

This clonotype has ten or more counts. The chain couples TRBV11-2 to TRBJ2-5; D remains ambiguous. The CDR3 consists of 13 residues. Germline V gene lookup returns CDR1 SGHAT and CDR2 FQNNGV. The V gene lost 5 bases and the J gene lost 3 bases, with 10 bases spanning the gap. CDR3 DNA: TGTGCCAGCAGCCTGTCGAGAGAAGAGACCCAGTACTTC. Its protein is CASSLSREETQYF.

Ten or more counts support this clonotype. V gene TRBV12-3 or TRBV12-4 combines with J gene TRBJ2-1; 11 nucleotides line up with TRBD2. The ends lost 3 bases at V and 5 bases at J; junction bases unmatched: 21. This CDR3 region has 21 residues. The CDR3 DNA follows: TGTGCCAGCAGTTTGCGCCCTTTAGGACTAGCGGGCGGAAACCTTAACAATGAGCAGTTCTTC. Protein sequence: CASSLRPLGLAGGNLNNEQFF.

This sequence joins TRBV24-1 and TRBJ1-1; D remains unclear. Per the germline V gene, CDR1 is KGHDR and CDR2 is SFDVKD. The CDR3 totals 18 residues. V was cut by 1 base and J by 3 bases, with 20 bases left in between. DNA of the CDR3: TGTGCCACCAGTGATTTAACTCAGCTTCTGATTGAGGACACTGAAGCTTTCTTT. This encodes CATSDLTQLLIEDTEAFF.